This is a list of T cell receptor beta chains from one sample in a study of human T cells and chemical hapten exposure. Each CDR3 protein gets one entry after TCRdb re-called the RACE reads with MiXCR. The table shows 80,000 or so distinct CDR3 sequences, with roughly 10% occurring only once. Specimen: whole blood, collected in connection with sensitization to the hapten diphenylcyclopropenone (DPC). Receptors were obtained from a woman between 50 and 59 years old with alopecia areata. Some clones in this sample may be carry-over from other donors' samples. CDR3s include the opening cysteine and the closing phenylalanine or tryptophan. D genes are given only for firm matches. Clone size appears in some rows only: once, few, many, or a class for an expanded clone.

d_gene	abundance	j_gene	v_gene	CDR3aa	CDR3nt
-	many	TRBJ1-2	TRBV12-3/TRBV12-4	CASRLSGWGYGYTF	TGTGCCAGCAGGCTCTCAGGGTGGGGCTATGGCTACACCTTC
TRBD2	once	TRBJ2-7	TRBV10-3	CAISGASGSFTYEQYF	TGTGCCATCAGTGGGGCTAGCGGGAGTTTCACCTACGAGCAGTACTTC
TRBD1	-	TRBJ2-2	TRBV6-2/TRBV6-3	CASKRDSANTGELFF	TGTGCCAGTAAACGGGACAGCGCGAACACCGGGGAGCTGTTTTTT
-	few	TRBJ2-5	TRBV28	CASSWGQETQYF	TGTGCCAGCAGTTGGGGGCAAGAGACCCAGTACTTC
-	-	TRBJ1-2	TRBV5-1	CASSLFPGGYGYTF	TGCGCCAGCAGCTTGTTCCCTGGTGGCTATGGCTACACCTTC
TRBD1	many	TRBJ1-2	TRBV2	CASINRGDYGYTF	TGTGCCAGCATAAACAGGGGGGACTATGGCTACACCTTC
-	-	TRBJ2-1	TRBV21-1	CASSNQAGAGKQFF	TGTGCCAGCAGCAATCAAGCGGGAGCCGGCAAGCAGTTCTTC
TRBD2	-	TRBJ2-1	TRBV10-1	CASSEGLAGGPRNEQFF	TGCGCCAGCAGTGAAGGGCTAGCGGGAGGGCCGCGCAATGAGCAGTTCTTC
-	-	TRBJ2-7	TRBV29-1	CSVLPLEGLQYF	TGCAGCGTTCTTCCCTTGGAGGGCTTGCAGTACTTC
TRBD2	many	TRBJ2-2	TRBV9	CASSVTPGAGRDTGELFF	TGTGCCAGCAGCGTTACTCCGGGAGCGGGAAGGGACACCGGGGAGCTGTTTTTT
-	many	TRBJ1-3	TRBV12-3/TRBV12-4	CASSFRRTDHDTIYF	TGTGCCAGCAGTTTCCGACGGACAGACCACGACACCATATATTTT
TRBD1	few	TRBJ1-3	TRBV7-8	CASSPGQGAGGNTIYF	TGTGCCAGCAGCCCCGGACAGGGGGCGGGTGGAAACACCATATATTTT
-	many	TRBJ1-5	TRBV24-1	CATSDPGQPNQPQHF	TGTGCCACCAGTGATCCAGGACAGCCAAATCAGCCCCAGCATTTT
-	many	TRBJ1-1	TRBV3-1	CASSQDWPVIVAFF	TGTGCCAGCAGCCAAGACTGGCCCGTTATAGTTGCTTTCTTT
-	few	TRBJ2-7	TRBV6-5	CASSYGGLSHEQYF	TGTGCCAGCAGTTACGGGGGGTTGTCCCACGAGCAGTACTTC
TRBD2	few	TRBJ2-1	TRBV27	CASTRTSSYNEQFF	TGTGCCAGCACCAGGACTAGTTCCTACAATGAGCAGTTCTTC
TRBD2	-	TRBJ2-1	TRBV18	CASSPDLAGAYNEQFF	TGTGCCAGCTCACCCGATCTAGCGGGAGCTTACAATGAGCAGTTCTTC
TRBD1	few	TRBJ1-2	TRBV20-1	CSARENGRGYGYTF	TGCAGTGCTAGAGAGAACGGCAGGGGGTATGGCTACACCTTC
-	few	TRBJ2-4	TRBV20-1	CSASDLAKNIQYF	TGCAGTGCTAGCGATCTAGCCAAAAACATTCAGTACTTC
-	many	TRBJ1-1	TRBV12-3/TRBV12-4	CASSSHWGSNTEAFF	TGTGCCAGCAGTTCCCATTGGGGCAGTAACACTGAAGCTTTCTTT
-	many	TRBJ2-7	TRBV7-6	CASTPWSTYEQYF	TGTGCCAGCACCCCATGGAGCACCTACGAGCAGTACTTC
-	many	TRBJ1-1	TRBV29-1	CSVSTRMNTEAFF	TGCAGCGTTTCGACAAGAATGAACACTGAAGCTTTCTTT
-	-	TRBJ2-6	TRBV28	CASSFFGSGANVLTF	TGTGCCAGCAGTTTCTTTGGCTCTGGGGCCAACGTCCTGACTTTC
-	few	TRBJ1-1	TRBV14	CASSQVLATNTEAFF	TGTGCCAGCAGCCAAGTGCTGGCTACGAACACTGAAGCTTTCTTT
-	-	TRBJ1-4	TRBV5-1	CASSTRTATNEKLFF	TGCGCCAGCAGCACCCGGACAGCAACTAATGAAAAACTGTTTTTT
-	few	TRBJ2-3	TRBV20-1	CSASVRRDTQYF	TGCAGTGCTAGTGTGAGGAGGGATACGCAGTATTTT
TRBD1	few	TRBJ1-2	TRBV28	CASSTGTGYGYTF	TGTGCCAGCAGTACCGGGACAGGCTATGGCTACACCTTC
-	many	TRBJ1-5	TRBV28	CASISMKGLGVNQPQHF	TGTGCCAGCATCTCAATGAAAGGTCTAGGGGTCAATCAGCCCCAGCATTTT
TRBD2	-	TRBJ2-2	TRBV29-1	CSVRTSGRSTGELFF	TGCAGCGTAAGGACTAGCGGGAGATCTACCGGGGAGCTGTTTTTT
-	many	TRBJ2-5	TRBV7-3	CASSLTGGETQYF	TGTGCCAGCAGCTTAACAGGGGGAGAGACCCAGTACTTC
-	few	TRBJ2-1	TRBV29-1	CSVRPSQERSYNEQFF	TGCAGCGTTCGACCGTCACAGGAGCGGTCCTACAATGAGCAGTTCTTC
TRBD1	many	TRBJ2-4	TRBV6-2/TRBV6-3	CASSTGQGNIQYF	TGTGCCAGCAGTACAGGACAGGGCAACATTCAGTACTTC
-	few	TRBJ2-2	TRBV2	CASSSEITNTGELFF	TGTGCCAGCAGTTCCGAGATAACGAACACCGGGGAGCTGTTTTTT
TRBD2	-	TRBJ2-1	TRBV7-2	CASSLAGTSGGYEQFF	TGTGCCAGCAGCTTAGCAGGGACTAGCGGTGGGTATGAGCAGTTCTTC
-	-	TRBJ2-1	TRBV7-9	CASSFSLIGASGEREQFF	TGTGCCAGCAGCTTCTCCCTTATCGGGGCTTCCGGAGAACGCGAGCAGTTCTTC
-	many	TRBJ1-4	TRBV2	CASRVQQVREKLFF	TGTGCCAGCAGGGTCCAACAAGTGCGTGAAAAACTGTTTTTT
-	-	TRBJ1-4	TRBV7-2	CASSLGGTVEKLFF	TGTGCCAGCAGCTTAGGTGGGACCGTAGAAAAACTGTTTTTT
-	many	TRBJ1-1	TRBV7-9	CASSGSGGLENTEAFF	TGTGCCAGCAGCGGATCAGGAGGTCTAGAGAACACTGAAGCTTTCTTT
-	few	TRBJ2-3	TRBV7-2	CASSLPGGTDTQYF	TGTGCCAGCAGCCTTCCGGGGGGCACAGATACGCAGTATTTT
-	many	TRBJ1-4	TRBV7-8	CASSLGTSTNEKLFF	TGTGCCAGCAGCTTAGGGACCTCAACTAATGAAAAACTGTTTTTT
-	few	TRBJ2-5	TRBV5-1	CASSLYGYQETQYF	TGCGCCAGCAGCTTGTATGGGTATCAAGAGACCCAGTACTTC
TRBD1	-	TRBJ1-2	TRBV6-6	CASSYRDRGVGYTF	TGTGCCAGCAGCTACCGGGACAGGGGAGTAGGCTACACCTTC
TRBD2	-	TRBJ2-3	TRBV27	CASSKPGLAVDTQYF	TGTGCCAGCAGCAAACCGGGACTAGCAGTAGATACGCAGTATTTT
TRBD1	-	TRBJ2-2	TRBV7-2	CATGTGANTGELFF	TGTGCCACGGGGACAGGGGCGAACACCGGGGAGCTGTTTTTT
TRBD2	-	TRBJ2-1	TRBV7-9	CASSLELADYNEQFF	TGTGCCAGCAGCTTGGAACTAGCGGACTACAATGAGCAGTTCTTC
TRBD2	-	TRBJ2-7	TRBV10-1	CASSESRLAGVYEQYF	TGCGCCAGCAGTGAGTCTAGGCTAGCGGGAGTCTACGAGCAGTACTTC